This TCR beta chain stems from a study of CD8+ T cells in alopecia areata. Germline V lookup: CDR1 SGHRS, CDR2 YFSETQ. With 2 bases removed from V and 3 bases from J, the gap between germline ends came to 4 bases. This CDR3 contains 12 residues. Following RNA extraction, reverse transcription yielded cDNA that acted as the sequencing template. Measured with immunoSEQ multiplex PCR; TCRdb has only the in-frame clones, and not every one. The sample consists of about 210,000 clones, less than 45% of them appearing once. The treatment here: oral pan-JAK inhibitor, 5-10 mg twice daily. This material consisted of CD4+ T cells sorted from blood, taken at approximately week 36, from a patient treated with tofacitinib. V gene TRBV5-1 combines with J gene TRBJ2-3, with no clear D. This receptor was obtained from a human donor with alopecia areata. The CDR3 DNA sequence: TGCGCCAGCAGCTTAACTACAGATACGCAGTATTTT. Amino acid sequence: CASSLTTDTQYF.